One sample yielded the 3 T cell receptor beta chains listed below, sequenced in a study of T cell responses to AZD1222 COVID-19 vaccine. Only in-frame clones appear in the TCRdb table, and some are missing; sequencing was by immunoSEQ multiplex PCR. The sample yields 90,000 to 150,000 clones, approximately 91% seen once. The sequences come from peripheral blood, collected on day 0 of AZD1222 vaccination. The receptors were sampled from an adult in good health.

The V gene is TRBV12-5, the J gene TRBJ2-5; D call uncertain. Germline CDR1 reads LGHNT; CDR2 reads FRNRAP. The CDR3 runs 11 residues. Between the trimmed V and J ends, which lost 7 bases and 3 bases, there was a span of 6 bases. CDR3 sequence reads: CASAVEETQYF. The CDR3 coding sequence is TGTGCTAGTGCGGTCGAAGAGACCCAGTACTTC.

This clone was seen once. The J gene is TRBJ1-6, the V gene TRBV7-2; 8 nucleotides line up with TRBD1. In germline, CDR1 is SGHTA, CDR2 FQGNSA. Unmatched junction bases numbered 1, after V lost 1 base and J lost 8 bases. CDR3 length: 14 residues. In DNA form, the CDR3 reads TGTGCCAGCAGCTTAGAGACAGGGGATTCACCCCTCCACTTT. Translated, it gives CASSLETGDSPLHF.

The V call is TRBV27, the J call TRBJ2-7, with 9 positions matching TRBD2. V lost 3 bases to trimming and J lost 4 bases; unmatched junction nucleotides: 7. This CDR3 region has 15 residues. The germline V gene encodes CDR1 MNHEY and CDR2 SMNVEV (reference sequence). This CDR3 is CASSFSGSYSYEQYF. CDR3 DNA sequence: TGTGCCAGCAGTTTTAGCGGGAGTTACTCTTACGAGCAGTACTTC.